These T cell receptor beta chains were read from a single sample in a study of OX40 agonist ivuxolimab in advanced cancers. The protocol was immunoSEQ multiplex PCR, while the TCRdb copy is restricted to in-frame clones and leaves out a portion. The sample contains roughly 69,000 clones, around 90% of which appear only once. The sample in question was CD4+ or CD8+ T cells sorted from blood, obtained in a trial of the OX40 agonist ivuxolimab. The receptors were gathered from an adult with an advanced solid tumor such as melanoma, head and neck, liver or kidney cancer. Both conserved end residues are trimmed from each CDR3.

ASSSQGLGDEQY	TRBJ2-7	TRBV11-1	12
AAGTGDVKLF	TRBJ1-4	TRBV30	10
ASSLFKGEYGYT	TRBJ1-2	TRBV6-5	12
ASSPSPGTGELF	TRBJ2-2	TRBV7-9	12
ASSQIGLAGGLINANTGELF	TRBJ2-2	TRBV4-1	20
ASRQRAMTYEQY	TRBJ2-7	TRBV28	12
ASSIVIAPRDTEAF	TRBJ1-1	TRBV19	14
ASTLGHQPQH	TRBJ1-5	TRBV2	10
AISVQAGGPNEQY	-	TRBV10-3	13
ASSERFRDHEQY	TRBJ2-7	TRBV6-1	12
ASSEGRGAGHGYT	TRBJ1-2	TRBV6-1	13
ASSLYPLDRANTGELF	TRBJ2-2	TRBV7-7	16
ATSIGASNTGELF	TRBJ2-2	TRBV15	13
ASSFRSVARYEQY	TRBJ2-7	TRBV5-6	13
ASSPGTSGRAETQY	TRBJ2-5	TRBV11-3	14
ASSSRYEQY	TRBJ2-7	TRBV28	9
ASSPRVEYGYT	TRBJ1-2	TRBV7-9	11
ASKGGGYEQY	TRBJ2-7	TRBV5-1	10
SVARQGLNEQY	TRBJ2-7	TRBV29-1	11
ASSERGVQETQY	TRBJ2-5	TRBV9	12
ASSRTYLPQETQY	TRBJ2-5	TRBV6-5	13
AWSPGQGAFETQY	TRBJ2-5	TRBV30	13
ASSTGQPYGYT	TRBJ1-2	TRBV5-4	11
ASSLGQGVNEKLF	TRBJ1-4	TRBV7-2	13
AWSVLRSRVTEKLF	TRBJ1-4	TRBV30	14
ASSVTLWGGGYT	TRBJ1-2	TRBV9	12
ASSPPSGHYSNQPQH	TRBJ1-5	TRBV5-4	15
ASSENQGINNEQF	TRBJ2-1	TRBV2	13
ASSLYNRGGYGYT	TRBJ1-2	TRBV5-4	13
ASSLRQGEDQPQH	TRBJ1-5	TRBV7-2	13
ASSLTGLTNYGYT	TRBJ1-2	TRBV7-3	13
ASSIGGISTDTQY	TRBJ2-3	TRBV19	13
ASSLAGGQETQY	TRBJ2-5	TRBV27	12
ASSLRDSYEQY	TRBJ2-7	TRBV5-1	11
ALTTDINTEAF	TRBJ1-1	TRBV30	11
ASSSQGASYEQY	TRBJ2-7	TRBV11-3	12
AISESGDFGNTIY	TRBJ1-3	TRBV10-3	13
AWTAGVQETQY	TRBJ2-5	TRBV30	11
ASSTGAPSYNEQF	TRBJ2-1	TRBV7-7	13
TSSQAGTTSTKNIQY	TRBJ2-4	TRBV1	15
ASSDRTQETQY	TRBJ2-5	TRBV6-5	11
ASSWAHRPGEKLF	TRBJ1-4	TRBV19	13
AISDTLNTEAF	TRBJ1-1	TRBV10-3	11
ASSPGRDRSLHGYT	TRBJ1-2	TRBV23-1	14
ASSPTSSAFSYEQY	TRBJ2-7	TRBV9	14
ASSPILTSGELF	TRBJ2-2	TRBV2	12
ASSIKRDSDLAHFTNYGYT	TRBJ1-2	TRBV21-1	19
ASSRLLGQGKGQPQH	TRBJ1-5	TRBV19	15
SASADTQY	TRBJ2-3	TRBV20-1	8
ASSLTGSSYNEQF	TRBJ2-1	TRBV7-9	13
AWSSGGIPGNQPQH	TRBJ1-5	TRBV30	14
ASSPFEAGDTEAF	TRBJ1-1	TRBV6-5	13